The 20 T cell receptor beta chains reported below all come from one sample, sequenced in a study of blood T cell repertoires in COVID-19. TCRdb keeps only in-frame clones here, not all; method: immunoSEQ multiplex PCR. The data show 150,000 to 200,000 clones, 92% seen once. The sequenced material came from peripheral blood. These receptors all stem from a man aged 30 to 39 with COVID-19, enrolled during active disease.

The chain joins TRBV5-1 to TRBJ2-3, with D perhaps TRBD2 (6 bases). Germline CDR1 and CDR2: SGHRS and YFSETQ. This CDR3 is built from 15 residues. V dropped 3 bases and J dropped 1 base, with 12 bases sitting between them. CDR3 coding DNA: TGCGCCAGCAGCTCGAGGGGCGGGGGCACAGATACGCAGTATTTT. Its translation is CASSSRGGGTDTQYF.

The chain combines TRBV27 with TRBJ2-7; 7 bases align to TRBD1. The CDR3 has 14 residues. The germline V gene encodes CDR1 MNHEY and CDR2 SMNVEV (reference sequence). J was trimmed by 2 bases and V by 5 bases; bases with no gene match: 6. For the CDR3, the DNA is TGTGCCAGCAGTGTAGGGCAGGGGGCCTACGAGCAGTACTTC. Protein product: CASSVGQGAYEQYF.

The chain couples TRBV3-1 (or the pseudogene TRBV3-2) to TRBJ1-1; no definite D call. The V and J ends lost 0 bases and 0 bases respectively, with 8 bases between them. The CDR3 has 15 residues. The germline V gene encodes CDR1 LGHDT and CDR2 YNNKEL (reference sequence). The CDR3 here is CASSQDRIMNTEAFF. The DNA for the CDR3 is TGTGCCAGCAGCCAAGACAGGATAATGAACACTGAAGCTTTCTTT.

This clone was counted a single time. The chain employs TRBV21-1 and TRBJ1-5; the tabulated D call, TRBD1, remains unverified against the DNA. TRBV21-1 is noted as a pseudogene. The CDR3 covers 14 residues. CDR3 DNA sequence: TGTGCCATTGCCAGGGGGGCAGGGAATCAGCCCCAGCATTTT. This translates into CAIARGAGNQPQHF.

This sequence joins TRBV7-3 and TRBJ1-2; 9 positions match TRBD1. The CDR3 loop spans 15 amino acids. From germline, CDR1 is SGHTA and CDR2 FQGTGA. V dropped 4 bases and J dropped 8; count of bases not matched to a gene: 11. The CDR3 DNA reads TGTGCCAGCAGCTCCCCCGGGACAGGGTCCGGCGGCTACACCTTC. Its translation is CASSSPGTGSGGYTF.

About this clone itself: Other DNA sequences in the sample encode the same CDR3. The CDR3 sequence is CASSQERGLGYGYTF. The CDR3 DNA reads as TGCGCCAGCAGCCAAGAAAGGGGGCTAGGCTATGGCTACACCTTC. The chain combines TRBV4-1 with TRBJ1-2; 7 bases agree with TRBD1. V was pared by 0 bases and J by 4 bases, with 5 bases of the junction left unmatched. Germline CDR1 is MGHRA and CDR2 is YSYEKL. The CDR3 totals 15 residues.

The chain is built from TRBV6-2 or TRBV6-3 and TRBJ2-1; 13 bases line up with TRBD2. The germline V gene has CDR1 MNHEY and CDR2 SVGEGT. Trimming took 5 bases from V and 5 from J; bases not matched to a gene: 15. This CDR3 has 19 residues. The CDR3 here is CASSATGTSGTSGHNEQFF. In DNA, the CDR3 is TGTGCCAGCAGTGCAACCGGGACTAGCGGGACCTCTGGGCACAATGAGCAGTTCTTC.

This rearrangement joins TRBV5-6 to TRBJ1-5; 8 positions agree with TRBD1. CDR1 SGHDT and CDR2 YYEEEE come from the germline V gene. This CDR3 comprises 15 residues. J lost 5 bases, V lost 0 bases, and 4 bases had no gene match. CDR3 sequence: CASSLGGTGYQPQHF. The DNA for the CDR3 is TGTGCCAGCAGCTTGGGAGGGACAGGCTATCAGCCCCAGCATTTT.

The chain couples TRBV5-6 to TRBJ2-2, with 7 bases identical to TRBD2. V dropped 4 bases and J dropped 6; count of bases not matched to a gene: 12. CDR1 is SGHDT, CDR2 YYEEEE, per germline. The CDR3 covers 16 residues. For the CDR3, the DNA is TGTGCCAGCAGCCTGGGTAGCGGGTTTTTCTCCGGGGAGCTGTTTTTT. It yields the protein CASSLGSGFFSGELFF.

The J gene is TRBJ1-2, the V gene TRBV6-2 or TRBV6-3, with TRBD1 matching 9 bases. Germline lookup yields CDR1 MNHEY and CDR2 SVGEGT. The CDR3 length is 15 residues. Trimming cost V 6 bases and J 2 bases; bases outside gene matches: 7. CDR3 region: CASRPLGQGNYGYTF. The DNA of the CDR3 is TGTGCCAGCAGACCTTTGGGACAGGGAAACTATGGCTACACCTTC.

This chain joins TRBV10-3 and TRBJ1-1; a weak D match, TRBD1 (5 bases). CDR1 ENHRY and CDR2 SYGVKD come from the germline V gene. The CDR3 is 13 amino acids. Trimming stripped 9 bases from V and 0 bases from J, with 11 bases between. The CDR3 region is CAIRADMNTEAFF. The CDR3 DNA is TGTGCCATAAGGGCGGACATGAACACTGAAGCTTTCTTT.

CDR3 amino acids: CASSPLGQGSSPLHF. The CDR3 DNA sequence: TGTGCCAGCTCACCGCTGGGACAAGGATCGTCACCCCTCCACTTT. This sequence joins TRBV18 and TRBJ1-6, with D possibly being TRBD1 (6 bases). With 3 bases removed from V and 10 bases from J, the gap between germline ends came to 16 bases. This CDR3 is built from 15 residues. The germline gives CDR1 KGHSH, CDR2 LQKENI.

This clone was seen once. This chain connects TRBV5-5 to TRBJ1-2; TRBD1 agrees at 10 bases. Germline CDR1 and CDR2: SGHKS and YYEKEE (reference sequence). The CDR3 consists of 16 residues. The ends lost 2 bases at V and 2 bases at J; junction bases unmatched: 6. DNA for the CDR3: TGTGCCAGCAGCTTTGGGACAGGGGTGTCGAACTATGGCTACACCTTC. It specifies CASSFGTGVSNYGYTF.

The V and J genes are TRBV7-2 and TRBJ2-1; TRBD2 aligns across 10 bases. The junction had 4 bases not matched to a gene; V was cut back by 3 bases and J by 5 bases. The CDR3 is made up of 15 amino acids. Germline CDR1 is SGHTA and CDR2 is FQGNSA. Here the CDR3 DNA reads TGTGCCAGCAGCTTTCGGCTAGCGGGAGACAATGAGCAGTTCTTC. Translating it yields CASSFRLAGDNEQFF. Variable domain in full (rest from reference TRBV7-2 and TRBJ2-1): GAGVSQSPSNKVTEKGKDVELRCDPISGHTALYWYRQSLGQGLEFLIYFQGNSAPDKSGLPSDRFSAERTGGSVSTLTIQRTQQEDSAVYLCASSFRLAGDNEQFFGPGTRLTVL.

The rearrangement uses TRBV5-1 and TRBJ1-2; no clear D. The germline V gene encodes CDR1 SGHRS and CDR2 YFSETQ. This CDR3 has 13 residues. Trimming left V 0 bases short and J 8 bases short, with 11 bases between. The CDR3 loop is CASSLAGELGYTF. CDR3 nucleotide sequence: TGCGCCAGCAGCTTGGCCGGGGAATTGGGCTACACCTTC.

This chain joins TRBV30 and TRBJ1-3; D uncertain. With 7 bases removed from V and 0 bases from J, the gap between germline ends came to 10 bases. Per the germline V gene, CDR1 is GTSNPN and CDR2 is SVGIG (reference sequence). The CDR3 is made up of 13 amino acids. The DNA for the CDR3 is TGTGCCTTTGACAAGATCTCTGGAAACACCATATATTTT. It translates to CAFDKISGNTIYF. The variable domain in full, with the rest retrieved from reference TRBV30 and TRBJ1-3, is SQTIHQWPATLVQPVGSPLSLECTVEGTSNPNLYWYRQAAGRGLQLLFYSVGIGQISSEVPQNLSASRPQDRQFILSSKKLLLSDSGFYLCAFDKISGNTIYFGEGSWLTVV.

The chain employs TRBV19 and TRBJ2-7; 12 bases align to TRBD1. There are 15 residues in the CDR3. Trimming removed 5 bases from V and 3 bases from J; junction bases left unmatched: 5. Germline CDR1 is LNHDA and CDR2 is SQIVND (reference sequence). CDR3 amino acids: CASSSGTGGSYEQYF. For the CDR3, the DNA is TGTGCCAGTAGTTCCGGGACAGGGGGCAGCTACGAGCAGTACTTC.

This chain joins TRBV6-5 and TRBJ1-2, with D perhaps matching TRBD1 (5 bases). Per the germline V gene, CDR1 is MNHEY and CDR2 is SVGAGI. The CDR3 sequence is 15 residues long. With 0 bases removed from V and 7 bases from J, the gap between germline ends came to 15 bases. The CDR3 here is CASSYSSSGRGGYTF. CDR3 nucleotides: TGTGCCAGCAGTTACTCGTCTTCCGGGAGGGGTGGCTACACCTTC.

V and J are TRBV3-1 (or the pseudogene TRBV3-2) and TRBJ1-2; no definite D call. CDR1 and CDR2 from the germline V gene are LGHDT and YNNKEL (reference sequence). The CDR3 is made up of 17 amino acids. The V and J ends lost 7 bases and 6 bases respectively, with 27 bases between them. CDR3 in DNA: TGTGCCAGCACCCCCTCGGGGTCGGGGTCCGTAAGGGATGGCTACACCTTC. This encodes CASTPSGSGSVRDGYTF.

The chain uses TRBV18 and TRBJ1-3, with D possibly matching TRBD1 (6 bases). Trimming took 2 bases from V and 0 from J, leaving 8 bases between them. From germline, CDR1 is KGHSH and CDR2 LQKENI. The CDR3 length is 15 residues. CDR3 in amino acids: CASSPNRDSGNTIYF. In nucleotides, the CDR3 is TGTGCCAGCTCACCAAACAGGGACTCTGGAAACACCATATATTTT.